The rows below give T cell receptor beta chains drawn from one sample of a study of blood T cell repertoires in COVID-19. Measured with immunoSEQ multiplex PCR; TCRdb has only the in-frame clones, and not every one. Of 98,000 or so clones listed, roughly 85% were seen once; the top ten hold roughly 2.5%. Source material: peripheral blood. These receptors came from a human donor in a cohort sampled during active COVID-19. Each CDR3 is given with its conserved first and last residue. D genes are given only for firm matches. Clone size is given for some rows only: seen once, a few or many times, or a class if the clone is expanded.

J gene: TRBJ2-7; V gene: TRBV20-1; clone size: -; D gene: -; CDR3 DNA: TGCAGTGCTAGTGGATCCGGCTACGAGCAGTACTTC; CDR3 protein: CSASGSGYEQYF
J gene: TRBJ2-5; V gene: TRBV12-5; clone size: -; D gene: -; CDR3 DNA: TGTGCTAGTGGTTTGGGAACAGGGTATGGGACCCAGTACTTC; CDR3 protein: CASGLGTGYGTQYF
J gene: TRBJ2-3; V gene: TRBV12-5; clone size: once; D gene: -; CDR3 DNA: TGTGCTAGTGGTTCTGGACAGAGCACAGATACGCAGTATTTT; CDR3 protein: CASGSGQSTDTQYF
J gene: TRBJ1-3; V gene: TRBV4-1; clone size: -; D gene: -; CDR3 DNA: TGCGCCAGCAGCCAAGATCCCCTCTCTGGAAACACCATATATTTT; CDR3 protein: CASSQDPLSGNTIYF
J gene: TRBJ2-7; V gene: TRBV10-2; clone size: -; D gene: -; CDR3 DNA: TGCGCCAGCACCCACCCAATTGCCGACAACTCCTACGAGCAGTACTTC; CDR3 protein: CASTHPIADNSYEQYF
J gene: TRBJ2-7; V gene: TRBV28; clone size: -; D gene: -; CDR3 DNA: TGTGCCAGCAGGCGAGACGGGCCGGGGTCCTACGAGCAGTACTTC; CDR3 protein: CASRRDGPGSYEQYF
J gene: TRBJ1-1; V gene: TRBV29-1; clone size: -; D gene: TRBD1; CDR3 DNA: TGCAGCGTTGGAAACAGGGGGGGCACTGAAGCTTTCTTT; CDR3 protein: CSVGNRGGTEAFF
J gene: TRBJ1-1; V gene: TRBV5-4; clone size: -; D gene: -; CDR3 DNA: TGTGCCAGCAGCTTTTACAGGGACACTGAAGCTTTCTTT; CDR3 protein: CASSFYRDTEAFF
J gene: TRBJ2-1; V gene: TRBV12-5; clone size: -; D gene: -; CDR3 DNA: TGTGCTAGTGGTTTGTTAACGAGTGAGCAGTTCTTC; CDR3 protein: CASGLLTSEQFF
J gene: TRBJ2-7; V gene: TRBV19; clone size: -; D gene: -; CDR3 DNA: TGTGCCGCCGGGGGGCCCCACGAGCAGTACTTC; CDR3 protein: CAAGGPHEQYF
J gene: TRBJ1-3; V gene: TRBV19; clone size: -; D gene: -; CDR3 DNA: TGTGCCAGTAGTATGAGGGATACTGGAAACACCATATATTTT; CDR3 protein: CASSMRDTGNTIYF
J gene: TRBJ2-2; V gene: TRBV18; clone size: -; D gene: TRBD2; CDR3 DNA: TGTGCCAGCTCACCGGTCTTAGCGGGATCCGGGGAGCTGTTTTTT; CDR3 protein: CASSPVLAGSGELFF
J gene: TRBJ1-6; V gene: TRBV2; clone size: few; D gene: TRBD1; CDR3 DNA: TGTGCCAGCATCATGACAGGGACTAATTCACCCCTCCACTTT; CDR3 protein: CASIMTGTNSPLHF
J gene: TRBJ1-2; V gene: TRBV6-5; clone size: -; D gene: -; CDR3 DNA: TGTGCCAGCCTAACCAGGGAACGATATGGCTACACCTTC; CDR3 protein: CASLTRERYGYTF
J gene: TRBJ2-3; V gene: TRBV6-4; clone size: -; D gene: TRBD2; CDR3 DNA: TGTGCCAGCAGTGACCTTAGCGGGGGGGTCATGGATACGCAGTATTTT; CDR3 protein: CASSDLSGGVMDTQYF
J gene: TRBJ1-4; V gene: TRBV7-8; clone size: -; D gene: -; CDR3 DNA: TGTGCCAGCAGGAGGACAGCTTTAACTAATGAAAAACTGTTTTTT; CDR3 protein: CASRRTALTNEKLFF
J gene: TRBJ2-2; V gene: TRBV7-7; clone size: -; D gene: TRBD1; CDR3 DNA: TGTGCTAGCAGCTCAATCGGACAGGGGACCGGGGAGCTGTTTTTT; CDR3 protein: CASSSIGQGTGELFF
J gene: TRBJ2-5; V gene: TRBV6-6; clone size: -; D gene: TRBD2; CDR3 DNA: TGTGCCAGCAGTTACTCGATAGCGGGGGATGAGACCCAGTACTTC; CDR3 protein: CASSYSIAGDETQYF
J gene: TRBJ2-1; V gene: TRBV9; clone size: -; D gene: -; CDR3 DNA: TGTGCCAGCAGCCCCCGAAGGGGTAATTCCTACAATGAGCAGTTCTTC; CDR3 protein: CASSPRRGNSYNEQFF
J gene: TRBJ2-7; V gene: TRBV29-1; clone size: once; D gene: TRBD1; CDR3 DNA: TGCAGCGTTGAGGGACAGTCCTACGAGCAGTACTTC; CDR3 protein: CSVEGQSYEQYF
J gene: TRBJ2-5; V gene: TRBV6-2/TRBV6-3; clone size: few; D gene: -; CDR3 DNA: TGTGCCAGCAGTTATCCATCGAGTGGTCAAGAGACCCAGTACTTC; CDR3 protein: CASSYPSSGQETQYF
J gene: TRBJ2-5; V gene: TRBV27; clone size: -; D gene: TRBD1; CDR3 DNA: TGTGCCAGCACCCGGACAGGGATAGAGACCCAGTACTTC; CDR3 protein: CASTRTGIETQYF
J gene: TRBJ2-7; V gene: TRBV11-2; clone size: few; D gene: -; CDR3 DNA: TGTGCCAGCAGACTTAGGGGTCAGGGGCAGGGCGAGCAGTACTTC; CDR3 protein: CASRLRGQGQGEQYF
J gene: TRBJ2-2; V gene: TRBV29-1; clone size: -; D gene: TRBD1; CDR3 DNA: TGCAGCGTAGACGGACAGGAAGTCGGGGAGCTGTTTTTT; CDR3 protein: CSVDGQEVGELFF
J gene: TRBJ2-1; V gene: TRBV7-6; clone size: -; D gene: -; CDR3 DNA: TGTGCCAGCAGCTTAGAACATACCCCCGGGGGTGAGCAGTTCTTC; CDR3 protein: CASSLEHTPGGEQFF
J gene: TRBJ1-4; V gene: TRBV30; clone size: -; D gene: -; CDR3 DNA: TGTGCCTGGAGTGACGTTGCAGGCGGGGAAAAACTGTTTTTT; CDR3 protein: CAWSDVAGGEKLFF
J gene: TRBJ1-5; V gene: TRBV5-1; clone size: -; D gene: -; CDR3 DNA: TGCGCCAGCAGCTTTGGCAGTGGCAATCAGCCCCAGCATTTT; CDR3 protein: CASSFGSGNQPQHF
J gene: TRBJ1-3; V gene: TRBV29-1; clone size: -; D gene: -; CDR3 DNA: TGCAGCGTTGAAGAACAGTCTGGAAACACCATATATTTT; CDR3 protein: CSVEEQSGNTIYF
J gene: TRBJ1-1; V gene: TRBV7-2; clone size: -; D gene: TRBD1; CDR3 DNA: TGTGCCAGCAGCTTAAGGGCCTCCAACAGGGGAATAGCTTTCTTT; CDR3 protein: CASSLRASNRGIAFF
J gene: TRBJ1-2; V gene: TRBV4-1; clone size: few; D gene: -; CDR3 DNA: TGCGCCAGCAGCCAAGAGGGGGGTGGAGGGATCGGCTACACCTTC; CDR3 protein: CASSQEGGGGIGYTF
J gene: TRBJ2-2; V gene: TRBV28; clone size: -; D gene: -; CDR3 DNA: TGTGCCAGCAGTTTATCAAGATCTATCCGGCGGACCGGGGAGCTGTTTTTT; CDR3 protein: CASSLSRSIRRTGELFF
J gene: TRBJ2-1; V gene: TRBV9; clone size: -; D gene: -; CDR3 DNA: TGTGCCAGCAGCCCCCCCCCAGGGCAGCACAATGAGCAGTTCTTC; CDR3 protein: CASSPPPGQHNEQFF
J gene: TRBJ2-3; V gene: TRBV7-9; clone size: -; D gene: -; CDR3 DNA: TGTGCCAGCAGCTTAACAGAATCAAGCACAGATACGCAGTATTTT; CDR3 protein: CASSLTESSTDTQYF
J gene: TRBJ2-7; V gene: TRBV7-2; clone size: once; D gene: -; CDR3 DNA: TGTGCCAGCAGCTTACAATTAACAACCTACGAGCAGTACTTC; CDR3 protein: CASSLQLTTYEQYF
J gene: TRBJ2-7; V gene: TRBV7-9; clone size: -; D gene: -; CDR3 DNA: TGTGCCAGCAGCCCGGAGGGTAGGGGTTACGAGCAGTACTTC; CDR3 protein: CASSPEGRGYEQYF
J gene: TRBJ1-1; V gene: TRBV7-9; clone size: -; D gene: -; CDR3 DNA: TGTGCCAGCAAATCTCAGGAGAACACTGAAGCTTTCTTT; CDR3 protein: CASKSQENTEAFF
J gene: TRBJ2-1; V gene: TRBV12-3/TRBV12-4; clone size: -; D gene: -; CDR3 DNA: TGTGCCAGCAGTTTCGGGACTGTAAATGAGCAGTTCTTC; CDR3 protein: CASSFGTVNEQFF
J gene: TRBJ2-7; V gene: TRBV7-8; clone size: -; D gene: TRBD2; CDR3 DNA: TGTGCCAGCTCGGGAACTAGCGGGGGTCTCTACGAGCAGTACTTC; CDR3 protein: CASSGTSGGLYEQYF
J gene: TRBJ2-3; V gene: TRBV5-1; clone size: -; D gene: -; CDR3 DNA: TGCGCCAGCAGCCCCCGACCCGGGAGCACAGATACGCAGTATTTT; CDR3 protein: CASSPRPGSTDTQYF
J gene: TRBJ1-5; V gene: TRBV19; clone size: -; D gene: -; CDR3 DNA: TGTGCCACCAAGAAAGAAGCAGCGTTCAACAATCAGCCCCAGCATTTT; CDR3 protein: CATKKEAAFNNQPQHF
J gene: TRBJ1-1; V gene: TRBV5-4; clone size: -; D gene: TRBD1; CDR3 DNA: TGTGCCAGCAGCTTGGCACGGCAGGGGGTTTTTATGAACACTGAAGCTTTCTTT; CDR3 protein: CASSLARQGVFMNTEAFF
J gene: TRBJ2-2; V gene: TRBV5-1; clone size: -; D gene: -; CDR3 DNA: TGCGCCAGCAGTTGGACAGAGAACACCGGGGAGCTGTTTTTT; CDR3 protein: CASSWTENTGELFF
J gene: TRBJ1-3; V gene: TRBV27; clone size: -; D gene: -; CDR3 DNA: TGTGCCAGCAGTCTCCGCAGTCCGTCCCGCTCTGGAAACACCATATATTTT; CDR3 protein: CASSLRSPSRSGNTIYF
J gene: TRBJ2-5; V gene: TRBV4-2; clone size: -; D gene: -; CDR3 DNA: TGTGCCAGCAGCCAAGATGGGCTGAACCAAGAGACCCAGTACTTC; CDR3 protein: CASSQDGLNQETQYF
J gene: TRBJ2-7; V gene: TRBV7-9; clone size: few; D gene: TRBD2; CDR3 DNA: TGTGCCAGCAGCCCAGACTCTCTAGCGGGAGGCTACGAGCAGTACTTC; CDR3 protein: CASSPDSLAGGYEQYF
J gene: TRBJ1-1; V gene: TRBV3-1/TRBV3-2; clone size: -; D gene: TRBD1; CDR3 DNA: TGTGCCAGCAGCCAAGGTGCCAGGGGGATCTCCAACACTGAAGCTTTCTTT; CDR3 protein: CASSQGARGISNTEAFF
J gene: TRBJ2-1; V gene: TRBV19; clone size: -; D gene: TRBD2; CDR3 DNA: TGTGCCAGTAGTATCGGCCGGACTAGCGGGAGAACCTACAATGAGCAGTTCTTC; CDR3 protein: CASSIGRTSGRTYNEQFF
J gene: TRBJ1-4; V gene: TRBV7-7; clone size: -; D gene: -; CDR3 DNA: TGTGCTAGCAGCTTAGCCATCACAACTAATGAAAAACTGTTTTTT; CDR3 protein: CASSLAITTNEKLFF
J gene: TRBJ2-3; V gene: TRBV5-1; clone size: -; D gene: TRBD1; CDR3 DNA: TGCGCCAGCAGCGGAGGGGACAGGAGGAGCACAGATACGCAGTATTTT; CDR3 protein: CASSGGDRRSTDTQYF
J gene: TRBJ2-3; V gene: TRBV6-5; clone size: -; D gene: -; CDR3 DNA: TGTGCCAGCAATACGGGGGATCAGCAGTATTTT; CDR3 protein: CASNTGDQQYF
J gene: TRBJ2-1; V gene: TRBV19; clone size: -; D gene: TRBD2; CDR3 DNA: TGTGCCAGTATTTCACTAGCGGGGGCCTACAATGAGCAGTTCTTC; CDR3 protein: CASISLAGAYNEQFF
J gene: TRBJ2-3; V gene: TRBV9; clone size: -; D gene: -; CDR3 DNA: TGTGCCAGCAGCGAGAGCTATTCTACGCAGTATTTT; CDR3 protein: CASSESYSTQYF
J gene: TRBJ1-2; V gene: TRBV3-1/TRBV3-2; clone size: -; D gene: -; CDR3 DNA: TGTGCCAGCAGCCTCACCCTGACAGTTAACTATGGCTACACCTTC; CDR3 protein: CASSLTLTVNYGYTF
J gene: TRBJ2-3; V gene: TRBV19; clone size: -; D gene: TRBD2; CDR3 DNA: TGTGCCAGTAGTTCGACTAGCGGGACGGCAGATACGCAGTATTTT; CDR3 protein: CASSSTSGTADTQYF
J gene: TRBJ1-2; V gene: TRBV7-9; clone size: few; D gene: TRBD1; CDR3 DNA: TGTGCCAGCAGCCGGGGACAGGGCAATTATGGCTACACCTTC; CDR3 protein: CASSRGQGNYGYTF
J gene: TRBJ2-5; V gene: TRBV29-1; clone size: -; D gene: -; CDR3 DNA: TGCAGCGTTGTAGGGGAAGAGACCCAGTACTTC; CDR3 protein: CSVVGEETQYF